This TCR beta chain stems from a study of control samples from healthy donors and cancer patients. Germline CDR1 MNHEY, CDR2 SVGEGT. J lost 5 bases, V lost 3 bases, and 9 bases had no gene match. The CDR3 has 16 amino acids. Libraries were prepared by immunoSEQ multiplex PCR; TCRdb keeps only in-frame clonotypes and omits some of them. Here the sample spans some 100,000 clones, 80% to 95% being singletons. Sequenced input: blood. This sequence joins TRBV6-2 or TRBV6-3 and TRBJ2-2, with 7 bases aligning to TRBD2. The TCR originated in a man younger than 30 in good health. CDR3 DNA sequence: TGTGCCAGCAGTTATTTGGGCGGGAGAGTTACCGGGGAGCTGTTTTTT. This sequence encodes CASSYLGGRVTGELFF.